One T cell receptor beta chain is described in this entry. This clone was observed many times. Its antigen has not been determined. Relative to the germline gene, one junction end is altered; a read error may explain this. This sample was included in a study of T cells after posttransplantation cyclophosphamide (dated by TCRdb to 2016 to 2018). For the wider study: Using TRB sequencing, the study followed how the T cell repertoire rebuilt after myeloablative bone marrow transplantation with posttransplantation cyclophosphamide given as GVHD prophylaxis. TRB sequencing was also done on up to about 3 additional blood samples from 2 to 5.2 years after transplant in 3 patients, and on pretransplant blood from a handful of patients. Because TRA and TRB clonality were tightly correlated in roughly 10 samples, subsequent TCR analyses were focused on TRB only. Antigen receptor sequencing covered samples from roughly 35 PTCy-treated patients and 16 of their related bone marrow donors. TRB sequencing was performed on blood from all 35 or so PTCy patients with 1-year posttransplant specimens. Public TRB sequences were queried against a database of over 3,500 sequences associated with responses to pathogens, tumor antigens, self-antigens and alloantigens.

On the day of marrow donation, related bone marrow donors gave peripheral blood samples. Peripheral blood and bone marrow mononuclear cells were isolated by Ficoll-Hypaque density centrifugation and were cryopreserved. Genomic DNA was used for TRB sequencing, which was performed with the immunoSEQ assay at survey resolution or with the hsTCRB kit. Under the source paper's analysis protocol: Initial read processing used immunoSEQ software, and repertoire analyses used the LymphoSeq R package. Clonality was computed as 1 minus normalized Shannon entropy; Gini coefficient was also calculated for each TRB dataset. Phenotypes of unsorted samples were inferred by mapping TRB sequences from sorted subsets of the recipient or donor onto the same recipient's unsorted samples. Entries here come from immuneACCESS through TCRdb and include only in-frame sequences with V and J called. Some clones fail to appear in such tables; in the studies checked, an unresolved V gene covers under half of the shortfall, and the cause of the remainder is unknown. V, J and clone size are those of that table, while D and trimming were read from the DNA. This sample holds roughly 41,000 clones in total, without any singletons. The top ten clones comprise approximately 6% of the sample.

The research as a whole found: Across the 45 to 55 patients, TRB clonality was highly associated with recipient CMV seropositivity and CMV reactivation, and diversity with PTCy was similar to that in the CNI/methotrexate controls. The TRB repertoires of T cells infiltrating skin or the GI tract showed only limited overlap with the TRB repertoires found in blood. At 1-2 months, donor-recipient similarity was low but rose over the first year, and the later blood repertoires were often dominated by donor CD8+ memory clones.

CDR1 and CDR2 (SSHAT, FNYEAQ) derive from the germline V gene (reference sequence). Taken from cysteine to phenylalanine, the CDR3 has 17 residues. CDR3 DNA is the only sequence kept; it has 51 bases, read in frame from the first base. The V and J segments used are TRBV7-7 and TRBJ1-5; TRBD1 lines up with 8 middle nucleotides. The clonotype comes from a young man in good health and a related stem cell transplant donor. Sequencing was done on a sample of PBMCs. The CDR3 reads CASSLGGGQGAIQPQHF. In nucleotide form, the sequence is TGTGCTAGCAGCTTAGGTGGGGGTCAGGGGGCGATTCAGCCCCAGCATTTT.